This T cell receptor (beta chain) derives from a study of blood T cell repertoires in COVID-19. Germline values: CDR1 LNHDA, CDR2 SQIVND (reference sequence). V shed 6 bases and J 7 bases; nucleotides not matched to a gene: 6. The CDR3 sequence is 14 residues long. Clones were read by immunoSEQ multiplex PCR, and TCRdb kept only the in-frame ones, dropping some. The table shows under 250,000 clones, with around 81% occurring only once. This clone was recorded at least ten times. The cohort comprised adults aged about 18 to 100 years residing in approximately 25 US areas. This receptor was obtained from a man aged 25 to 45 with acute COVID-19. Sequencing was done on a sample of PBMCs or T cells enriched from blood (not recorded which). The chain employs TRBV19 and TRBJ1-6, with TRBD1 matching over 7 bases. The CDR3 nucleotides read TGTGCCAGTAGCTCGGGACAGTTAAATTCACCCCTCCACTTT. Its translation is CASSSGQLNSPLHF.